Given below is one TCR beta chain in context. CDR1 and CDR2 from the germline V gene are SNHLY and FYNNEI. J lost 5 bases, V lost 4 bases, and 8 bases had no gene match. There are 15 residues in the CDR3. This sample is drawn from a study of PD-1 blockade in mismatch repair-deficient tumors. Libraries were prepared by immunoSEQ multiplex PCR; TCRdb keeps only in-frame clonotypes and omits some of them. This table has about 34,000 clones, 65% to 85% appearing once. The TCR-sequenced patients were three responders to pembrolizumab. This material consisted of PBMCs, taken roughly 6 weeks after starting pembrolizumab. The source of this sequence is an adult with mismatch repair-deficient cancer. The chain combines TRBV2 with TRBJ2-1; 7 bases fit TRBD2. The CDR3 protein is CASSVGIAGDNEQFF. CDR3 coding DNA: TGTGCCAGCAGTGTCGGGATAGCGGGCGACAATGAGCAGTTCTTC.